Following are 27 T cell receptor beta chains from one sample sequenced in a study of cytomegalovirus exposure and HLA in healthy donors. PCR was performed using 60 Vbeta and 13 Jbeta primers. Assay used: immunoSEQ multiplex PCR; TCRdb lists only in-frame clones, some missing. Among about 150,000 clones, 65% to 75% were seen once, and the ten largest hold 2.1%. Sequencing used PBMCs. Receptors were obtained from a young man in good health and CMV-seronegative.

This clone has more than one count but fewer than ten. The junction and the germline gene differ at one end; a read error may be behind it. The chain recombines TRBV5-6 with TRBJ1-3; D is undetermined. Germline CDR1 reads SGHDT; CDR2 reads YYEEEE. CDR3 length: 14 residues. The CDR3 bases are TGTACCAGCAGCTTGGTGGGGAGTGGAAACACCATATATTTT. The encoded protein is CTSSLVGSGNTIYF.

The rearrangement links TRBV21-1 to TRBJ2-3; TRBD2, as called in the table, went unchecked against the DNA. TRBV21-1 is noted as a pseudogene. The length of the CDR3 is 18 residues. The CDR3 sequence is CASPEGRGGPHSTDTQYF. The CDR3 coding sequence is TGTGCCAGCCCCGAGGGGCGGGGGGGCCCTCATAGCACAGATACGCAGTATTTT.

This clone was seen a few times. The chain uses TRBV4-1 and TRBJ2-7; TRBD2 aligns across 9 bases. V gave up 3 bases and J gave up 4 bases; unmatched junction bases: 7. Germline loops: CDR1 MGHRA, CDR2 YSYEKL. CDR3 size: 15 residues. The CDR3 DNA reads as TGCGCCAGCAGCCAGAGACTAGCGGCCCTATACGAGCAGTACTTC. Its protein is CASSQRLAALYEQYF.

The genes are TRBV6-6 and TRBJ2-7; a possible D gene is TRBD2 (5 bases). V gave up 7 bases and J gave up 9 bases, with 22 bases separating them. The CDR3 has 14 residues. Germline CDR1 reads MNHNY; CDR2 reads SVGAGI (reference sequence). Written as DNA, the CDR3 is TGTGCCAGCACCCTAAATCCGCAGACGGCGGGGCAGTACTTC. It translates to CASTLNPQTAGQYF.

The chain carries TRBV28 and TRBJ2-2; the match to TRBD1 covers 7 bases. Trimming cost V 7 bases and J 5 bases; bases outside gene matches: 7. Looked up from germline, CDR1 is MDHEN and CDR2 is SYDVKM. CDR3 size: 14 residues. CDR3 in DNA: TGTGCCAGCAACCGGCAGGGGGTGACCGGGGAGCTGTTTTTT. Protein sequence: CASNRQGVTGELFF.

V and J are TRBV5-1 and TRBJ2-5; perhaps TRBD1 as D (6 bases). Judging by the DNA end, TRBJ2-7 fits better; the J call may be wrong. The CDR3 totals 16 residues. Per germline, CDR1 SGHRS and CDR2 YFSETQ. CDR3 region: CASSLDQGQGSYEQYF. The DNA for the CDR3 is TGCGCCAGCAGCTTAGATCAGGGCCAGGGGTCCTACGAGCAGTACTTC.

This chain joins TRBV13 and TRBJ2-7; no definite D call. The CDR3 is 15 residues long. Deletions cut 5 bases from V and 4 bases from J, with 18 bases between. In germline, CDR1 is PRHDT, CDR2 FYEKMQ (reference sequence). The CDR3 nucleotides are TGTGCCAGCAGCCCCATAAGTAGGAGTGCATACGAGCAGTACTTC. Residues: CASSPISRSAYEQYF.

The chain employs TRBV18 and TRBJ1-3; 7 positions match TRBD1. With 6 bases clipped from V and 0 bases from J, the junction kept 5 bases outside the gene matches. Germline CDR1 reads KGHSH; CDR2 reads LQKENI. CDR3 length equals 15 residues. CDR3 nucleotide sequence: TGTGCCAGCTCGGGGGACAGATTCTCTGGAAACACCATATATTTT. Translated, it gives CASSGDRFSGNTIYF.

V is TRBV28 and J is TRBJ1-2, with TRBD1 identical over 8 bases. The CDR3 has 15 residues. The germline CDR1 and CDR2 sequences are MDHEN and SYDVKM. The ends lost 2 bases at V and 8 bases at J; junction bases unmatched: 10. CDR3 in amino acids: CASSLGAKDRGGYTF. CDR3 DNA: TGTGCCAGCAGTTTAGGGGCCAAAGACAGGGGAGGCTACACCTTC.

V and J are TRBV7-6 and TRBJ2-7; D is unresolved. The V gene lost 4 bases and the J gene lost 4 bases, with 17 bases spanning the gap. Germline V gene lookup returns CDR1 SGHVS and CDR2 FNYEAQ. This CDR3 comprises 15 residues. In nucleotides, the CDR3 is TGTGCCAGCAGCTATCAAACGGGTTCCGATTACGAGCAGTACTTC. It codes for CASSYQTGSDYEQYF.

CDR3 DNA: TGTGCCAGCAGCTGGACTAGCGAAGAGACCCAGTACTTC. Its protein product is CASSWTSEETQYF. The V and J genes are TRBV5-4 and TRBJ2-5; the match to TRBD2 covers 9 bases. CDR3 length: 13 amino acids. Germline V lookup: CDR1 SGHNT, CDR2 YYREEE (reference sequence). The trim removed 3 bases at V and 3 bases at J, leaving 0 bases unmatched. Combining the CDR3 with reference TRBV5-4 and TRBJ2-5 gives the whole variable domain ETGVTQSPTHLIKTRGQQVTLRCSSQSGHNTVSWYQQALGQGPQFIFQYYREEENGRGNFPPRFSGLQFPNYSSELNVNALELDDSALYLCASSWTSEETQYFGPGTRLLVL.

The chain uses TRBV28 and TRBJ2-1; D may be TRBD2 (6 bases). Looked up from germline, CDR1 is MDHEN and CDR2 is SYDVKM. With 7 bases removed from V and 0 bases from J, the gap between germline ends came to 13 bases. This CDR3 spans 15 amino acids. The CDR3 sequence is CASTMEGSSYNEQFF. CDR3 bases: TGTGCCAGCACTATGGAGGGGAGCTCCTACAATGAGCAGTTCTTC. Combining the CDR3 with reference TRBV28 and TRBJ2-1 gives the whole variable domain DVKVTQSSRYLVKRTGEKVFLECVQDMDHENMFWYRQDPGLGLRLIYFSYDVKMKEKGDIPEGYSVSREKKERFSLILESASTNQTSMYLCASTMEGSSYNEQFFGPGTRLTVL.

This clone was recorded only once. The chain links TRBV10-3 to TRBJ1-1; D not certain. Looked up from germline, CDR1 is ENHRY and CDR2 is SYGVKD. V lost 2 bases to trimming and J lost 0 bases, with 7 bases between them. This CDR3 is 14 amino acids long. CDR3 sequence (DNA): TGTGCCATCAGTGAGGAGATCATGAACACTGAAGCTTTCTTT. This codes for CAISEEIMNTEAFF.

This chain links TRBV27 with TRBJ2-2, with D maybe TRBD2 (5 bases). Germline loops: CDR1 MNHEY, CDR2 SMNVEV (reference sequence). V dropped 7 bases and J dropped 0 bases, with 12 bases sitting between them. This CDR3 is built from 15 residues. The CDR3 is CASTLGGPNTGELFF. The CDR3 DNA sequence: TGTGCCAGCACCTTAGGAGGTCCGAACACCGGGGAGCTGTTTTTT.

This chain links TRBV6-1 with TRBJ1-1, with a weak D call TRBD1 (6 bases). The V gene lost 4 bases and the J gene lost 4 bases, with 10 bases spanning the gap. There are 13 residues in the CDR3. Germline values: CDR1 MNHNS, CDR2 SASEGT. The chain's CDR3 is CASSAGVGTEAFF. The CDR3 DNA reads as TGTGCCAGCAGTGCAGGGGTGGGCACTGAAGCTTTCTTT.

V usage is TRBV5-6 and J usage is TRBJ2-3; 7 bases match TRBD1. V was clipped by 4 bases and J by 0 bases; unmatched bases: 11. The CDR3 totals 17 residues. CDR1 is SGHDT and CDR2 is YYEEEE in the germline V gene. CDR3 region: CASSPINDRASTDTQYF. The CDR3 DNA sequence: TGTGCCAGCAGCCCTATCAACGACAGGGCTAGCACAGATACGCAGTATTTT.

This chain connects TRBV6-1 to TRBJ2-5; 7 bases fit TRBD2. CDR1 and CDR2 from the germline V gene are MNHNS and SASEGT. The V gene end was trimmed by 4 bases and the J gene end by 5 bases; junction bases not matched to a gene: 7. The CDR3 consists of 14 residues. In nucleotides, the CDR3 is TGTGCCAGCAGTGCCCTAGGACTAGGGGAGACCCAGTACTTC. Its translation: CASSALGLGETQYF.

The chain has TRBV30 and TRBJ1-2, with D perhaps matching TRBD1 (5 bases). The CDR3 sequence is 12 residues long. The V end lost 4 bases, the J end lost 2 bases, and 8 bases lay between the germline ends. The germline CDR1 and CDR2 sequences are GTSNPN and SVGIG (reference sequence). The CDR3 region has the DNA TGTGCCTGGACAGGGTCAAACTATGGCTACACCTTC. It yields the protein CAWTGSNYGYTF.

This chain connects TRBV28 to TRBJ1-5; tentatively, D is TRBD1 (5 bases). This CDR3 has 16 residues. Germline CDR1 reads MDHEN; CDR2 reads SYDVKM. V was shortened by 2 bases and J by 1 base, with 12 bases between the two germline ends. This chain's CDR3 is CASSLKPGRSNQPQHF. DNA for the CDR3: TGTGCCAGCAGTTTAAAGCCAGGGAGGAGCAATCAGCCCCAGCATTTT.

This chain joins TRBV5-1 and TRBJ2-7; the D gene is possibly TRBD2 (6 bases). V shed 1 base and J shed 4 bases, with 12 bases lying between them. This CDR3 is 14 amino acids long. Per the germline V gene, CDR1 is SGHRS and CDR2 is YFSETQ. The CDR3 here is CASSLWPSVYEQYF. The CDR3 DNA follows: TGCGCCAGCAGCTTGTGGCCTAGCGTTTACGAGCAGTACTTC.

This clone has a count of ten or more. The rearrangement links TRBV6-1 to TRBJ1-6; D is undetermined. The ends were cut back, 3 bases at V and 10 bases at J, with 16 bases in the middle. In germline, CDR1 is MNHNS, CDR2 SASEGT. There are 15 residues in the CDR3. The CDR3 bases are TGTGCCAGCAGTGACACGTCCCAGGAGGGATCACCCCTCCACTTT. Its protein is CASSDTSQEGSPLHF.

This clone has more than one count but fewer than ten. The genes are TRBV9 and TRBJ2-2; D is unclear. This CDR3 region has 14 residues. CDR1 is SGDLS, CDR2 YYNGEE, per germline. Trimming removed 0 bases at V and 4 bases at J, with 7 bases between. The CDR3 DNA is TGTGCCAGCAGCGTAGTACCAGGCACCGGGGAGCTGTTTTTT. Translated, it gives CASSVVPGTGELFF.

The CDR3 sequence is CASSLPALDTDTQYF. For the CDR3, the DNA is TGTGCCAGCAGCTTGCCAGCGCTAGACACAGATACGCAGTATTTT. This chain connects TRBV5-4 to TRBJ2-3, with D unresolved. Germline assignment: CDR1 SGHNT and CDR2 YYREEE (reference sequence). The CDR3 is 15 residues long. The V end was cut by 1 base, the J end by 2 bases, with 11 bases between.

This chain connects TRBV7-6 to TRBJ2-5, with D possibly TRBD1 on 7 matching bases. The CDR3 covers 16 residues. V was clipped by 5 bases and J by 5 bases, with 21 bases between them. CDR1 SGHVS and CDR2 FNYEAQ come from the germline V gene. The CDR3 sequence: CASSRGRGTLGETQYF. For the CDR3, the DNA is TGTGCCAGCAGCAGGGGGCGGGGCACCCTGGGGGAGACCCAGTACTTC.

The chain is built from TRBV5-5 and TRBJ1-6; 7 bases map to TRBD1. V trimming: 4 bases; J trimming: 6 bases; junction bases outside the gene matches: 4. This CDR3 comprises 14 residues. Germline V gives CDR1 SGHKS, CDR2 YYEKEE (reference sequence). DNA of the CDR3: TGTGCCAGCAGCGCGGGACAGAGTAATTCACCCCTCCACTTT. This translates into CASSAGQSNSPLHF.

V and J are TRBV5-4 and TRBJ2-7; tentative D call: TRBD2 (5 bases). V shed 1 base and J shed 0 bases, with 14 bases lying between them. Germline lookup yields CDR1 SGHNT and CDR2 YYREEE (reference sequence). The CDR3 contains 16 residues. CDR3 protein: CASSLYGGGRSYEQYF. The CDR3 DNA is TGTGCCAGCAGCTTGTACGGCGGCGGGCGCTCCTACGAGCAGTACTTC.

This clone appeared a few times. This rearrangement joins TRBV5-6 to TRBJ2-1, with 8 bases matching TRBD1. The ends lost 4 bases at V and 6 bases at J; junction bases unmatched: 15. CDR1 is SGHDT, CDR2 YYEEEE, per germline. There are 17 residues in the CDR3. For the CDR3, the DNA is TGTGCCAGCAGCCTGGACAGGGCCGGGTTCCGGGTCAATGAGCAGTTCTTC. This gives the protein CASSLDRAGFRVNEQFF.